This TCR beta chain is from a study of blood T cell repertoires in COVID-19. Study details: Whether acute or convalescent, the COVID-19 samples came from the United States, Italy and Spain. PBMCs, B-cell-depleted T cells, or T cells provided the cDNA or gDNA that made up the material.

The table came from immunoSEQ multiplex PCR; TCRdb's copy has only in-frame clones and leaves some out. The table includes 100,000 to 150,000 clones, about 89% detected once. Enrolled during active infection, Seattle patients were then followed longitudinally. This CDR3 is 15 amino acids long. Germline CDR1 is LGHDT and CDR2 is YNNKEL (reference sequence). Trimming took 6 bases from V and 7 from J; bases not matched to a gene: 11. This TCR came from a man aged 55 to 70 with COVID-19, enrolled during active disease. The chain uses TRBV3-1 (or the pseudogene TRBV3-2) and TRBJ2-1; 8 nucleotides align to TRBD1. The sequencing input was peripheral blood. The CDR3 nucleotides are TGTGCCAGCAGTCCTTGGACAGGGTCTGAAAATGAGCAGTTCTTC. Translating gives CASSPWTGSENEQFF.